The 6 T cell receptor beta chains given below trace back to one sample, sequenced in a study of T-cell reconstitution after alpha-beta-depleted transplantation in children. TCRbeta library construction was performed incorporating unique molecular identifiers. TCRdb re-called the PCR reads through MiXCR, storing one row per CDR3 protein. The repertoire holds 95,000 to 150,000 distinct CDR3 sequences, with 23% as singletons. The sequencing here drew on PBMCs, mostly from graft donor cells, taken 180 days after TCRalphabeta/CD19-depleted stem cell transplant. The receptors here all came from a male patient between 2 and 9 years old who had a stem cell transplant for chronic granulomatous disease, so the T cells may come from the graft donor.

This clonotype was observed a few times. The chain couples TRBV5-1 to TRBJ1-1; the D is unclear. The germline V and J ends were trimmed by 1 base and 1 base, with 5 bases remaining between them. Germline V CDR1 and CDR2: SGHRS, YFSETQ. The CDR3 extends over 13 amino acids. For the CDR3, the DNA is TGCGCCAGCAGCTTGTGGTCGAACACTGAAGCTTTCTTT. Protein: CASSLWSNTEAFF. The whole variable domain, filled in from reference TRBV5-1 and TRBJ1-1, reads KAGVTQTPRYLIKTRGQQVTLSCSPISGHRSVSWYQQTPGQGLQFLFEYFSETQRNKGNFPGRFSGRQFSNSRSEMNVSTLELGDSALYLCASSLWSNTEAFFGQGTRLTVV.

This chain links TRBV5-1 with TRBJ2-1; D might be TRBD2 (6 bases). Germline loops: CDR1 SGHRS, CDR2 YFSETQ. CDR3 length: 13 residues. The V end was cut by 3 bases, the J end by 10 bases, with 14 bases between. This CDR3 reads CASSWDSIREQFF. The CDR3 coding sequence is TGCGCCAGCAGCTGGGACTCCATTCGGGAGCAGTTCTTC.

This clonotype was observed a handful of times. The J gene is TRBJ2-7, the V gene TRBV20-1, with TRBD2 identical over 8 bases. Germline CDR1 is DFQATT and CDR2 is SNEGSKA (reference sequence). V shed 4 bases and J 0 bases; nucleotides not matched to a gene: 8. This CDR3 is 15 amino acids long. DNA of the CDR3: TGCAGTGCTATCGGGGTAGCGGGAAGCTCCTACGAGCAGTACTTC. Residues: CSAIGVAGSSYEQYF.

This clonotype was recorded many times. This chain joins TRBV28 and TRBJ2-3; D gene ambiguous. The CDR3 runs to 15 residues. Per germline, CDR1 MDHEN and CDR2 SYDVKM. V lost 3 bases and J 7 bases, leaving 17 bases between the germline ends. The DNA of the CDR3 is TGTGCCAGCAGTTTGTCCCCAACCTGGGGAAATACGCAGTATTTT. Translating it yields CASSLSPTWGNTQYF.

This clonotype was counted ten times or more. The V call is TRBV5-1, the J call TRBJ2-3; the D gene is possibly TRBD2 (6 bases). There are 16 residues in the CDR3. V lost 1 base and J 6 bases, leaving 18 bases between the germline ends. Germline V gives CDR1 SGHRS, CDR2 YFSETQ. The CDR3 DNA reads TGCGCCAGCAGCTTGAGGGTAGCGGAGAGCGGTGATACGCAGTATTTT. Protein sequence: CASSLRVAESGDTQYF.

The rearrangement links TRBV6-1 to TRBJ2-2; a weak D match, TRBD1 (6 bases). This CDR3 region has 14 residues. Trimming removed 7 bases at V and 1 base at J, with 10 bases between. Germline V CDR1 and CDR2: MNHNS, SASEGT. CDR3 loop: CASKKTGNTGELFF. CDR3 DNA sequence: TGTGCCAGCAAGAAGACAGGGAACACCGGGGAGCTGTTTTTT.